The rows below give T cell receptor beta chains drawn from one sample of a study of T cell responses to AZD1222 COVID-19 vaccine. Assay: immunoSEQ multiplex PCR; the TCRdb copy retains only in-frame clones and omits some. This sample yields some 89,000 clones, of which roughly nine tenths are seen a single time; around 2% belongs to the top ten. The sample in question was peripheral blood, obtained on day 0 of AZD1222 vaccination. The receptors were sampled from an adult in good health. The CDR3 runs from the conserved cysteine through the conserved F or W. D genes are given only for firm matches. Clone size appears in some rows only: once, few, many, or a class for an expanded clone.

cdr3_nt cdr3_aa j_call v_call cdr3_length d_call clone_size
TGCGCCAGCAGCAGTACAGCCTCTGGAAACACCATATATTTT CASSSTASGNTIYF TRBJ1-3 TRBV5-1 14 NA NA
TGTGCCAGCTACACCTCTTGGGCGAATCAGCCCCAGCATTTT CASYTSWANQPQHF TRBJ1-5 TRBV6-5 14 NA NA
TGTGCCAGCTCACGTACGGGACAGGCCTATGGCTACACCTTC CASSRTGQAYGYTF TRBJ1-2 TRBV18 14 TRBD1 NA
TGTGCCAGTAGTCAAAAGGGCTCCCACAGGGCAACCGGGGAGCTGTTTTTT CASSQKGSHRATGELFF TRBJ2-2 TRBV19 17 NA NA
TGTGCCAGTAGTGCGACAGGGCGCTCCTCTGGGGCCAACGTCCTGACTTTC CASSATGRSSGANVLTF TRBJ2-6 TRBV19 17 TRBD1 NA
TGTGCCTGGAGAAGACAAAGCCATTACTACGAGCAGTACTTC CAWRRQSHYYEQYF TRBJ2-7 TRBV30 14 NA once
TGTGCCAGCAGCTTATCGGCAGGGGGATCCTACGAGCAGTACTTC CASSLSAGGSYEQYF TRBJ2-7 TRBV11-1 15 TRBD1 NA
TGTGCCAGCAGCCTGGATGGGGATTATGGCTACACCTTC CASSLDGDYGYTF TRBJ1-2 TRBV6-5 13 NA NA
TGTGCCACCAGGAGCCTAGCGGGATCCAGCTCCTACAATGAGCAGTTCTTC CATRSLAGSSSYNEQFF TRBJ2-1 TRBV15 17 TRBD2 NA
TGTGCCAGTAGTATGAACCAGGGCCAAATTGCCCAAGAGACCCAGTACTTC CASSMNQGQIAQETQYF TRBJ2-5 TRBV19 17 NA NA
TGTGCCAGCAGCAATGAAAGGACAGGCCGGGCAGGAAACACCATATATTTT CASSNERTGRAGNTIYF TRBJ1-3 TRBV3-1/TRBV3-2 17 TRBD1 NA
TGTGCCAGCAGTTTAGGCAATCAGCCCCAGCATTTT CASSLGNQPQHF TRBJ1-5 TRBV12-3/TRBV12-4 12 NA NA
TGTGCCAGCGAGAGGGCGACCGGGGAGCTGTTTTTT CASERATGELFF TRBJ2-2 TRBV28 12 NA once
TGTGCCAGCAGCCTTGACGGACTAGCGGGAGGGCCCGCCGAGCAGTACTTC CASSLDGLAGGPAEQYF TRBJ2-7 TRBV5-4 17 TRBD2 NA
TGCGCCAGCAGCTCGGGACAGGGGAACTACAATGAGCAGTTCTTC CASSSGQGNYNEQFF TRBJ2-1 TRBV5-1 15 TRBD1 NA
TGCGCCAGCAGCTTAGCGTCCCCGAAGAACACCGGGGAGCTGTTTTTT CASSLASPKNTGELFF TRBJ2-2 TRBV5-1 16 NA NA
TGTGCCATCAGTTCACTTACTAGCGCTGCGTTCTTC CAISSLTSAAFF TRBJ2-1 TRBV10-3 12 TRBD2 NA
TGTGCCAGCAAGACGGGACTAGCGGGAGTTGGGTCGACCGGGGAGCTGTTTTTT CASKTGLAGVGSTGELFF TRBJ2-2 TRBV5-4 18 TRBD2 NA
TGTGCCAGCAGTTTAAAAAACTATGGCTACACCTTC CASSLKNYGYTF TRBJ1-2 TRBV12-3/TRBV12-4 12 NA NA
TGTGCCAGCAGTCACTCGGACAGGGGGAGGGGAAAACTGTTTTTT CASSHSDRGRGKLFF TRBJ1-4 TRBV27 15 TRBD1 few
TGTGCCAGCAGCCCGTCTGGCCAGCCCCAGCATTTT CASSPSGQPQHF TRBJ1-5 TRBV5-5 12 NA NA
TGTGCCAGCAGCCACCCGGGACAGGGTCCCGGGGAGCAGTACTTC CASSHPGQGPGEQYF TRBJ2-7 TRBV7-9 15 TRBD1 NA
TGTGCCAGCAGTGACCACCTGGACAGAAGCTATGGCTACACCTTC CASSDHLDRSYGYTF TRBJ1-2 TRBV25-1 15 NA NA
TGTGCCAGTAGAAACAGGGGTGGCCAGCCCCAGCATTTT CASRNRGGQPQHF TRBJ1-5 TRBV19 13 TRBD1 NA
TGTGCCAGCAGTGAAGAGGGGGCCCGCGCCAAAAACATTCAGTACTTC CASSEEGARAKNIQYF TRBJ2-4 TRBV2 16 TRBD1 many
TGCAGTGCTAGGAGGGACTCGCAGTACTTC CSARRDSQYF TRBJ2-7 TRBV20-1 10 NA NA
TGTGCCAGTCGTCCCGGGACAGGGATTGTGAACACCGGGGAGCTGTTTTTT CASRPGTGIVNTGELFF TRBJ2-2 TRBV19 17 TRBD1 NA
TGCGCCAGCAGCCAAGATGAGAGAGCGGGGTACAATGAGCAGTTCTTC CASSQDERAGYNEQFF TRBJ2-1 TRBV4-3 16 TRBD2 NA
TGTGCCAGCAGCACCCGCGGAGGGGAGACCCAGTACTTC CASSTRGGETQYF TRBJ2-5 TRBV11-3 13 NA NA
TGTGCCAGCAGCTTAGCGGGGGACCTTCAGTTCTTC CASSLAGDLQFF TRBJ2-1 TRBV7-9 12 NA once
TGTGCCAGCAGCTCACCGGGACTAGCGGCTGGCAGGATCTTC CASSSPGLAAGRIF TRBJ2-1 TRBV7-2 14 TRBD2 NA
TGTGCCAGCACCCCTCGGGCGGGAGGGACAGATACGCAGTATTTT CASTPRAGGTDTQYF TRBJ2-3 TRBV21-1 15 NA once
TGTGCCAGCAGCTTGATGGGACAGGGGGCCTTCTCTGGAAACACCATATATTTT CASSLMGQGAFSGNTIYF TRBJ1-3 TRBV5-6 18 TRBD1 NA
TGTGCCAGCAGCCTGCCGGACAGGGCCAGTGAAGCTTTCTTT CASSLPDRASEAFF TRBJ1-1 TRBV5-6 14 TRBD1 NA
TGTGCCAGCAGCTTGGATTGGCCAACCCGGGAGCTGTTTTTT CASSLDWPTRELFF TRBJ2-2 TRBV5-8 14 NA once
TGCGCCAGCAGCTTGGCAGGGGGCGCGGGTCAGCCCCAGCATTTT CASSLAGGAGQPQHF TRBJ1-5 TRBV5-1 15 TRBD1 NA
TGCGCCAGCAGCTTAACCGGGGGCTCGAATTCACCCCTCCACTTT CASSLTGGSNSPLHF TRBJ1-6 TRBV5-1 15 NA few
TGTGCCAGCAGGAGGGAGGGGCTCGGTGAAAAACTGTTTTTT CASRREGLGEKLFF TRBJ1-4 TRBV25-1 14 NA NA
TGCGCCAGCAGCTCCGGGGGGACAGTCCAAGAGACCCAGTACTTC CASSSGGTVQETQYF TRBJ2-5 TRBV5-1 15 NA NA
TGTGCCAGTAGTATGGGCCAGGGGATGGGCAATCAGCCCCAGCATTTT CASSMGQGMGNQPQHF TRBJ1-5 TRBV19 16 NA NA
TGCGCCAGCAGCTTCGGGTCCAAAGCAGGGGAGCAGTTCTTC CASSFGSKAGEQFF TRBJ2-1 TRBV5-1 14 NA NA
TGTGCCAGCAGCCAAGATGGTGGGTCCCTCTCTGGAAACACCATATATTTT CASSQDGGSLSGNTIYF TRBJ1-3 TRBV3-1/TRBV3-2 17 NA NA
TGTGCCAGCAGCTTGGACAGGGGAGCGAACACTGAAGCTTTCTTT CASSLDRGANTEAFF TRBJ1-1 TRBV5-5 15 TRBD1 NA
TGTGCCAGCAGTGAAACCAGGGGGTCGTCTGAAGCTTTCTTT CASSETRGSSEAFF TRBJ1-1 TRBV6-1 14 TRBD1 NA
TGTGCCAGCAGCTTAGAGGACAGTGGCTACACCTTC CASSLEDSGYTF TRBJ1-2 TRBV7-2 12 NA NA
TGTGCCAGTAGACTAGAGAGTGGGTACAATGAGCAGTTCTTC CASRLESGYNEQFF TRBJ2-1 TRBV2 14 NA NA
TGTGCCAGTGGAATTAGCGGAAACTCCTACAATGAGCAGTTCTTC CASGISGNSYNEQFF TRBJ2-1 TRBV19 15 NA NA
TGCGCCAGCGGCTCGACTAGTCCCCCCAATGAGCAGTTCTTC CASGSTSPPNEQFF TRBJ2-1 TRBV5-1 14 NA NA